This TCR beta chain was identified during a study of blood T cell repertoires in COVID-19. Across the whole study: Samples taken during acute and convalescent COVID-19 were collected in the United States, Italy and Spain.

Under the authors' procedure: It was from reference gene primer amplification that nucleated cell counts were estimated. TCRdb keeps only in-frame clones here, not all; method: immunoSEQ multiplex PCR. D and trimming were read from the DNA, whereas the V and J calls and clone size are those reported in that table. This sample has 220,000 or so clones, with about 85% found just once. This CDR3 spans 14 amino acids. V was shortened by 8 bases and J by 6 bases, with 16 bases between the two germline ends. Per the germline V gene, CDR1 is SNHLY and CDR2 is FYNNEI. Sequenced: peripheral blood. V usage is TRBV2 and J usage is TRBJ2-2; D unresolved. The receptor's source is a man between 50 and 59 years old who had recovered from COVID-19. CDR3 residues: CASFSPGRAGELFF. For the CDR3, the DNA is TGTGCCAGCTTTTCCCCGGGTCGGGCCGGGGAGCTGTTTTTT.